The following is a TCR beta chain sequence with its context. Its antigen remains unidentified. For the second PCR, which ran for about 6 to 11 cycles, a sample-barcoded 5' primer and a J-beta primer mix were used. TCRdb analysed the 5' RACE reads with MiXCR anew, one entry per CDR3 protein. Found here are more than 1 million distinct CDR3 sequences, more than 40% of them singletons; the top ten hold under 20%. The sample comes from a study of blood T cells in healthy people across ages. Findings and limits, study-wide: Investigators viewed diversity estimates from one million T cells as underestimates, the study reported. Aged donors had fewer naive CD4+ cells and lower diversity than long-lived donors. Leaving the PBMCs unsorted stopped any conclusive comparison of naive versus antigen-experienced cells. Getting older went along with TCR beta diversity per million T cells dropping roughly linearly.

This CDR3 has 11 amino acids. V lost 8 bases, J lost 5 bases, and 9 bases lay in between. Germline V gene lookup returns CDR1 MNHEY and CDR2 SMNVEV (reference sequence). Sequenced: blood. This receptor was identified in a woman aged 60-75 years in good health. This sequence joins TRBV27 and TRBJ2-5; D is possibly TRBD1 or TRBD2 (5 bases each). The CDR3 loop reads CASGEGETQYF. The CDR3 DNA is TGTGCCAGCGGCGAGGGGGAGACCCAGTACTTC.